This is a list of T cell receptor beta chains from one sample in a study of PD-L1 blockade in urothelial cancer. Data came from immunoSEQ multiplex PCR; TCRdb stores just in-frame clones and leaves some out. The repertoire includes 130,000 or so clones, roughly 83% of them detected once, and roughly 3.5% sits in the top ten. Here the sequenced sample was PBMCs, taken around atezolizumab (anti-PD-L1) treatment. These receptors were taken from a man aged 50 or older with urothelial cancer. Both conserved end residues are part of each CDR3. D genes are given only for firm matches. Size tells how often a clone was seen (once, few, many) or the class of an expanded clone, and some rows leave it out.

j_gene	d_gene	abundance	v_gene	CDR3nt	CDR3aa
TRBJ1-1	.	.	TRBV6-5	TGTGCCAGCCTCGAGGACAGAGAAGCTTTCTTT	CASLEDREAFF
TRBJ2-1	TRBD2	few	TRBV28	TGTGCCAGCAGTCAAAAACTAGCGAGGGAGCAGTTCTTC	CASSQKLAREQFF
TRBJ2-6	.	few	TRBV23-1	TGCGCCAGCAGTCAAAAACTTAGGGACACCCTCTCTGGGGCCAACGTCCTGACTTTC	CASSQKLRDTLSGANVLTF
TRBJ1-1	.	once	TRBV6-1	TGTGCCAGCAGCTATCTCTCCAACACTGAAGCTTTCTTT	CASSYLSNTEAFF
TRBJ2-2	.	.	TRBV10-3	TGTGCCATCAGTGTGAGCGGGGAGCTGTTTTTT	CAISVSGELFF
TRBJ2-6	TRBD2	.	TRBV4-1	TGCGCCAGCAGCCACCCGAGGACTAGCGGGAGTTCAGGTGGGGCCAACGTCCTGACTTTC	CASSHPRTSGSSGGANVLTF
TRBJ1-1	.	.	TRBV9	TGTGGGAGCAGTAGGGACTGGAACACTGAAGCTTTCTTT	CGSSRDWNTEAFF
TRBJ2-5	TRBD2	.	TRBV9	TGTGCCAGCAGCGTAAGACCTAGCGGGAGGCAAGAGACCCAGTACTTC	CASSVRPSGRQETQYF
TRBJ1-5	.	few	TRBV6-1	TGTGCCAGCAGTGAAGCGGCAGGCTGGGTAAATCAGCCCCAGCATTTT	CASSEAAGWVNQPQHF
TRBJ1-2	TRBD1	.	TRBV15	TGTGCCACCAGCAGATCCCGGGACAGTGTTAATGGCTACACCTTC	CATSRSRDSVNGYTF
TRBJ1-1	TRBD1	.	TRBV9	TGTGCCAGCAGCCCCCGGGACAGTTTGGGCACTGAAGCTTTCTTT	CASSPRDSLGTEAFF
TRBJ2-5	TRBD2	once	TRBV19	TGTGCCAACGGGGGCGGGAGGGCGGGGCCCCCTAGACAAGAGACCCAGTACTTC	CANGGGRAGPPRQETQYF
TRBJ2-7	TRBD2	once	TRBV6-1	TGTGCCAGCAGTGAGACTAGCGGGGCATACGAGCAGTACTTC	CASSETSGAYEQYF
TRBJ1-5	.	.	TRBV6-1	TGTGCCAGCAGGCCCCGGAGAGATAGCAATCAGCCCCAGCATTTT	CASRPRRDSNQPQHF
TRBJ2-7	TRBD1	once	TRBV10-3	TGTGCCATCAGTCCTTCCTACGGGACAGGGGACTACGAGCAGTACTTC	CAISPSYGTGDYEQYF
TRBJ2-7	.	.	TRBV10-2	TGCGCCAGCAGTGACAACTACGAGCAGTACTTC	CASSDNYEQYF
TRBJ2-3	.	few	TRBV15	TGTGCCACCAGCAGGCAACAGGCAGATACGCAGTATTTT	CATSRQQADTQYF
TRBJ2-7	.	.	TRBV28	TGTGCCATTCTTCCGGGATCCCGTACGGAGCAGTACTTC	CAILPGSRTEQYF
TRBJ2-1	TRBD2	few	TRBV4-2	TGTGCCAGCAGCCAAGAGATTTCCGGGACTAGCGGGACCTCGGAGCAGTTCTTC	CASSQEISGTSGTSEQFF
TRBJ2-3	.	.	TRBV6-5	TGTGCCAGCAGTTACTCTGGCGGCTACACAGATACGCAGTATTTT	CASSYSGGYTDTQYF
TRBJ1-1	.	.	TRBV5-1	TGCGCCAGCAGCTTCCAGAAGAACACTGAAGCTTTCTTT	CASSFQKNTEAFF
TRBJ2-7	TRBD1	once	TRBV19	TGTGCCAGCCGGGACAGGGGGTCCTACGAGCAGTACTTC	CASRDRGSYEQYF
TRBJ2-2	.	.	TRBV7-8	TGTGCCAGCAGCTTAGTATGGCAGAACACCGGGGAGCTGTTTTTT	CASSLVWQNTGELFF
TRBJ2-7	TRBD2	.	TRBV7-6	TGTGCCAGCAGCGTTAGCGGGAGGTCCTACGAGCAGTACTTC	CASSVSGRSYEQYF
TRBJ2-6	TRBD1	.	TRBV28	TGTGCCAGCAGTAGGGACAGGTACTCTGGGGCCAACGTCCTGACTTTC	CASSRDRYSGANVLTF
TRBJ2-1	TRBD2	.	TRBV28	TGTGCCAGCCGGGGAGCGGGAGCCTACAATGAGCAGTTCTTC	CASRGAGAYNEQFF
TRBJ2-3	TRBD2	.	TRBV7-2	TGTGCCAGCAGCTTAGCCGGGACTAGCGGGAGAATCACAGATACGCAGTATTTT	CASSLAGTSGRITDTQYF
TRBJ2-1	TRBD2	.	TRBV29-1	TGCAGCGTTTACCTAGCGGGATACAATGAGCAGTTCTTC	CSVYLAGYNEQFF
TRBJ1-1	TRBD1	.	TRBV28	TGTGCCAGCAGTTCCCTGACAGGGGAAGCTTTCTTT	CASSSLTGEAFF
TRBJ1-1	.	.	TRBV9	TGTGCCAGCAGCGCCACACCCCAACAGCGGGAAGCTTTCTTT	CASSATPQQREAFF
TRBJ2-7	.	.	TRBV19	TGTGCCAGTAGTACTCGGGGCAAACGAACAGGGCCCTACGAGCAGTACTTC	CASSTRGKRTGPYEQYF
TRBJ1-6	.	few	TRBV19	TGTGCCAGTAGTATAAGGGGACCCCTCCACTTT	CASSIRGPLHF
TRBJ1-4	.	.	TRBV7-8	TGTGCCAGCAGCATGCAGGTGTCTAATGAAAAACTGTTTTTT	CASSMQVSNEKLFF
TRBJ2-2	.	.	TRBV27	TGTGCCAGCAGTTCTAGCTGGAACACCGGGGAGCTGTTTTTT	CASSSSWNTGELFF
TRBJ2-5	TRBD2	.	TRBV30	TGTGCCTGGAGTGTGGCGGGAGGGCTAGGGCAGACCCAGTACTTC	CAWSVAGGLGQTQYF
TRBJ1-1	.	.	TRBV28	TGTGCCAGCAGTTTAATCGGGGGGCAAACTGAAGCTTTCTTT	CASSLIGGQTEAFF
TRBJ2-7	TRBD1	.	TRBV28	TGTGCCAGCAGCACGGTCTGGACAGGGGCGTACGAGCAGTACTTC	CASSTVWTGAYEQYF
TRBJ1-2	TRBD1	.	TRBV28	TGTGCCAGCAGCTCACAGGGGATTTATGGCTACACCTTC	CASSSQGIYGYTF
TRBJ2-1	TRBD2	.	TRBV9	TGTGCCAGCAGCGTGACTAGCGGGACTTACAATGAGCAGTTCTTC	CASSVTSGTYNEQFF
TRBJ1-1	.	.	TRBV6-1	TGTGCCAGCAGTTTACAGGGAGGGGAAGCTTTCTTT	CASSLQGGEAFF
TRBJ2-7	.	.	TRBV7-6	TGTGCCAGCAGCTCGGAGGTTTCCCACGAGCAGTACTTC	CASSSEVSHEQYF
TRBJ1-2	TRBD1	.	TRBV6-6	TGTGCCAGCAGTACCCTGGGGACAGGGTATGTCTATGGCTACACCTTC	CASSTLGTGYVYGYTF